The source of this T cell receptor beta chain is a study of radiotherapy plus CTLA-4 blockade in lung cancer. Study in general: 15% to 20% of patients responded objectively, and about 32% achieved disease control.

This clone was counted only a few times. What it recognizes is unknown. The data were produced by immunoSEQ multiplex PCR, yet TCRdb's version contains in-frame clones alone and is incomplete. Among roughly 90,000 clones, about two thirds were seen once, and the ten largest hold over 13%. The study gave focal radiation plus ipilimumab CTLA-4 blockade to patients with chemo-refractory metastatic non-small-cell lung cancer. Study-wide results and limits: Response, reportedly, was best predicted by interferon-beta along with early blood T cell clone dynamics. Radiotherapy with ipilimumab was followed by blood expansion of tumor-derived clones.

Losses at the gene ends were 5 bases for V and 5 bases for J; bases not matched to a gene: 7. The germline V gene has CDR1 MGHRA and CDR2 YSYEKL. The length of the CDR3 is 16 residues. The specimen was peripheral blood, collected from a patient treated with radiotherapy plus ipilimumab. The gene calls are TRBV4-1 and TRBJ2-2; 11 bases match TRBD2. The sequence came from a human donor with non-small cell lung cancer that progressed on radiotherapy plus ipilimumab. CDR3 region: CASSRGGLAATGELFF. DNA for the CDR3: TGCGCCAGCAGCAGGGGGGGACTAGCGGCTACCGGGGAGCTGTTTTTT.